The source of this T cell receptor beta chain is a study of shared clonotypes between healthy human individuals. Clones were read by immunoSEQ multiplex PCR, and TCRdb kept only the in-frame ones, dropping some. The sample records 2 million to 2.5 million clones, 85% to 95% being singletons. There are 15 residues in the CDR3. The J segment lost 1 base and the V segment lost 5 bases, leaving 7 bases of the junction unmatched. Germline CDR1 is SGHVS and CDR2 is FNYEAQ. The clonotype originates from a man aged 18 to 30 in good health. Some clones in this sample may be carry-over from other donors' samples. The material sequenced was naive CD4+ T cells from PBMCs. Subset noted: CD45RA+ positively selected. The chain couples TRBV7-6 to TRBJ2-5; 7 bases line up with TRBD2. The CDR3 nucleotides are TGTGCCAGCAGCCCGGGCAGCGGGGTCCAAGAGACCCAGTACTTC. It yields the protein CASSPGSGVQETQYF.